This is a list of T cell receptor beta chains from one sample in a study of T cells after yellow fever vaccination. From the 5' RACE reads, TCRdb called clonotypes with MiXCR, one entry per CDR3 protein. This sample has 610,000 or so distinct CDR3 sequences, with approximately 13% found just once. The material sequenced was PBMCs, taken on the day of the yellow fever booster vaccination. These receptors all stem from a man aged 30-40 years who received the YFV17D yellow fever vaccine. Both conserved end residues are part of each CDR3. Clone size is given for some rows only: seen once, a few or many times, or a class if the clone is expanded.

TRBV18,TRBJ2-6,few,CASSLTLTNSGANVLTF
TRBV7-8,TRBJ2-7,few,CASIRSGAYEQYF
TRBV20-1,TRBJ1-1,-,CSAQVGGRPEAEAFF
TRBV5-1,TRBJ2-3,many,CASSWSGSFDTQYF
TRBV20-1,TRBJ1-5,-,CSARSTESNQPQHF
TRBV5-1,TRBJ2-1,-,CANQEGGANEQFF
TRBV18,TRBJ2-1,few,CASSSGTEVEQFF
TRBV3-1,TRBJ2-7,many,CASSPPLGSFYEQYF
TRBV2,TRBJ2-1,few,CASGTIDEQFF
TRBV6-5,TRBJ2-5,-,CASSWTREGETQYF
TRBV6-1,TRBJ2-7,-,CASSGSRSSYEQYF
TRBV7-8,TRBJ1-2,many,CASSLVRQATGYTF
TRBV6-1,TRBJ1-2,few,CASSEGGTRVVYGYTF
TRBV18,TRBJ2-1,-,CASSPLGEGNEQFF
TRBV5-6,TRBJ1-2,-,CASSFPGGDGYTF
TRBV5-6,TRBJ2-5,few,CASSLEVLSWRETQYF
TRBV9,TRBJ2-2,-,CASSFTGKTNTGELFF
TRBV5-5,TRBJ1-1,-,CASSGLTGFTEAFF
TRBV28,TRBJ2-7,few,CASSLARLGREQYF